The 2 T cell receptor beta chains reported below all come from one sample, sequenced in a study of blood T cell repertoires in COVID-19. Here immunoSEQ multiplex PCR was the method, and the copy in TCRdb shows in-frame clones only, minus some. The sample carries 70,000 or so clones, approximately 90% recorded once. The sequencing input was peripheral blood. These receptors all come from a man between 65 and 80 years old with active or convalescent COVID-19.

This clone was counted a single time. This rearrangement joins TRBV7-2 to TRBJ2-1; TRBD2 matches 12 bases. With 3 bases clipped from V and 8 bases from J, the junction kept 8 bases outside the gene matches. The CDR3 loop spans 16 amino acids. From germline, CDR1 is SGHTA and CDR2 FQGNSA. CDR3 in amino acids: CASSFQTSGSPHEQFF. The CDR3 DNA follows: TGTGCCAGCAGCTTCCAGACTAGCGGGAGCCCGCATGAGCAGTTCTTC.

V usage is TRBV7-9 and J usage is TRBJ1-4, with 8 bases matching TRBD1. CDR1 and CDR2 from the germline V gene are SEHNR and FQNEAQ (reference sequence). The CDR3 has 15 residues. The V and J ends lost 4 bases and 7 bases, in that order; junction bases with no gene match: 8. This CDR3 is CASSSTRGRGEKLFF. The CDR3 DNA is TGTGCCAGCAGCTCTACCAGGGGGCGAGGTGAAAAACTGTTTTTT.